Presented here are 25 T cell receptor beta chains from one specimen sequenced in a study of OX40 agonist ivuxolimab in advanced cancers. The data were produced by immunoSEQ multiplex PCR, yet TCRdb's version contains in-frame clones alone and is incomplete. The repertoire consists of about 50,000 clones, with approximately 86% occurring once and the leading ten covering around 11%. The source material was CD4+ or CD8+ T cells sorted from blood, sampled in a trial of the OX40 agonist ivuxolimab. These TCRs come from an adult with an advanced solid tumor such as melanoma, head and neck, liver or kidney cancer.

The V call is TRBV4-2, the J call TRBJ2-2; the D is unclear. Germline CDR1 and CDR2: LGHNA and YNFKEQ. The CDR3 is 13 residues long. V lost 1 base and J 9 bases, leaving 9 bases between the germline ends. CDR3 loop: CASSQGTGRELFF. The DNA of the CDR3 is TGTGCCAGCAGCCAAGGGACGGGCCGGGAGCTGTTTTTT.

The chain links TRBV28 to TRBJ1-1, with TRBD1 identical over 8 bases. From germline, CDR1 is MDHEN and CDR2 SYDVKM. The CDR3 spans 15 residues. Trimming took 6 bases from V and 2 from J; bases not matched to a gene: 8. The CDR3 is CASSSPGQDNTEAFF. CDR3 bases: TGTGCCAGCAGCTCCCCGGGACAGGACAACACTGAAGCTTTCTTT.

This chain joins TRBV15 and TRBJ2-2; D is unclear. Germline CDR1 reads LNHNV; CDR2 reads YYDKDF (reference sequence). Trimming removed 8 bases from V and 3 bases from J, with 10 bases in between. The CDR3 totals 13 residues. The CDR3, as DNA: TGTGCCACCGCGGCGCAGTACACCGGGGAGCTGTTTTTT. Its protein is CATAAQYTGELFF.

This clone turned up a few times. This chain links TRBV2 with TRBJ1-1, with 7 bases identical to TRBD1. Per the germline V gene, CDR1 is SNHLY and CDR2 is FYNNEI. V was pared by 3 bases and J by 0 bases, with 1 base of the junction left unmatched. The CDR3 totals 14 residues. CDR3 nucleotide sequence: TGTGCCAGCAGTGAGGGACAGCTGAACACTGAAGCTTTCTTT. Its protein product is CASSEGQLNTEAFF.

V gene TRBV4-3 combines with J gene TRBJ1-1; 9 bases agree with TRBD1. The CDR3 contains 16 residues. Trimming at V came to 0 bases and at J to 6 bases, leaving 8 bases not matched to a gene. Germline V gives CDR1 LGHNA, CDR2 YSLEER. The CDR3 reads CASSQDLGTGSPEAFF. In DNA form, the CDR3 reads TGCGCCAGCAGCCAAGATCTAGGGACAGGGTCCCCTGAAGCTTTCTTT.

The CDR3 is CASSINIVGQGFSGELFF. CDR3 bases: TGTGCCAGTAGTATAAATATAGTGGGACAGGGGTTCTCCGGGGAGCTGTTTTTT. The rearrangement links TRBV19 to TRBJ2-2; 10 bases align to TRBD1. CDR3 length: 18 amino acids. The V segment lost 2 bases and the J segment 6 bases; nucleotides outside the gene matches: 12. Germline V gives CDR1 LNHDA, CDR2 SQIVND (reference sequence).

This clone was detected only a few times. The CDR3 nucleotides are TGTGCCAGCAGTGGTACCGGGACCCCTTCACCCCTCCACTTT. Protein sequence: CASSGTGTPSPLHF. J is TRBJ1-6 and V is TRBV27; D may be TRBD1 (5 bases). The germline V gene has CDR1 MNHEY and CDR2 SMNVEV (reference sequence). This CDR3 is 14 amino acids long. With 5 bases removed from V and 9 bases from J, the gap between germline ends came to 14 bases.

This chain uses TRBV19 with TRBJ2-2; 14 nucleotides align to TRBD2. The CDR3 loop spans 18 amino acids. V lost 3 bases and J lost 7; bases outside the gene matches: 10. Per germline, CDR1 LNHDA and CDR2 SQIVND (reference sequence). CDR3 residues: CASSIGGLAGERDGELFF. DNA for the CDR3: TGTGCCAGTAGTATTGGGGGACTAGCGGGAGAGCGGGACGGGGAGCTGTTTTTT.

The rearrangement joins TRBV7-9 to TRBJ2-1; 8 nucleotides align to TRBD2. Germline loops: CDR1 SEHNR, CDR2 FQNEAQ (reference sequence). The trim removed 6 bases at V and 7 bases at J, leaving 8 bases unmatched. The CDR3 contains 14 residues. CDR3 protein: CASRPPSGSNEQFF. The CDR3 DNA follows: TGTGCCAGCAGACCGCCTAGCGGGTCAAATGAGCAGTTCTTC.

The chain joins TRBV6-1 to TRBJ2-7; TRBD1 might be the D (6 bases). This CDR3 region has 14 residues. Germline-derived CDR1 and CDR2 are MNHNS and SASEGT. The V end was cut by 4 bases, the J end by 2 bases, with 12 bases between. The CDR3 sequence is CASSGTVLAYEQYF. DNA for the CDR3: TGTGCCAGCAGTGGGACAGTTTTAGCCTACGAGCAGTACTTC.

The chain employs TRBV27 and TRBJ1-1; 9 bases match TRBD1. CDR1 and CDR2 (germline): MNHEY, SMNVEV (reference sequence). V was pared by 4 bases and J by 3 bases, with 0 bases of the junction left unmatched. The CDR3 extends over 13 amino acids. The DNA of the CDR3 is TGTGCCAGCAGTTGGACAGGGGACACTGAAGCTTTCTTT. This translates into CASSWTGDTEAFF.

CDR3 residues: CAISAREKGTDTQYF. The CDR3 DNA is TGTGCCATCAGTGCGCGGGAGAAGGGGACAGATACGCAGTATTTT. The rearrangement joins TRBV10-3 to TRBJ2-3, with 7 bases matching TRBD2. The CDR3 covers 15 residues. The V segment lost 4 bases and the J segment 3 bases; nucleotides outside the gene matches: 7. Per germline, CDR1 ENHRY and CDR2 SYGVKD.

The chain couples TRBV7-7 to TRBJ2-5, with D perhaps assigned TRBD1 or TRBD2 (5 bases each). The CDR3 spans 17 residues. Germline V lookup: CDR1 SSHAT, CDR2 FNYEAQ (reference sequence). Trimming removed 6 bases at V and 0 bases at J, with 20 bases between. The CDR3 coding sequence is TGTGCCAGCAGACCAATTACAGGACTCCCGTACCAAGAGACCCAGTACTTC. It translates to CASRPITGLPYQETQYF.

This clone showed up just once. V is TRBV27 and J is TRBJ1-5; 7 positions match TRBD1. Germline CDR1 is MNHEY and CDR2 is SMNVEV (reference sequence). The junction had 6 bases not matched to a gene; V was cut back by 4 bases and J by 6 bases. The length of the CDR3 is 14 residues. CDR3 region: CASSWGRGGQPQHF. The CDR3 nucleotides are TGTGCCAGCAGTTGGGGCAGGGGGGGTCAGCCCCAGCATTTT.

This clone was picked up one time. V gene TRBV27 combines with J gene TRBJ1-4; weak D call: TRBD1 (5 bases). V lost 6 bases and J 11 bases, leaving 10 bases between the germline ends. The CDR3 spans 11 residues. From germline, CDR1 is MNHEY and CDR2 SMNVEV (reference sequence). The CDR3 bases are TGTGCCAGCAGCTCCGGGACCAAACTGTTTTTT. It yields the protein CASSSGTKLFF.

This chain links TRBV7-8 with TRBJ1-2, with D uncertain. V shed 5 bases and J shed 4 bases, with 11 bases lying between them. This CDR3 spans 13 amino acids. Per the germline V gene, CDR1 is SGHVS and CDR2 is FQNEAQ. DNA of the CDR3: TGTGCCAGCAGCCGCGGGGAGGGCTATGGCTACACCTTC. It is translated as CASSRGEGYGYTF.

This rearrangement joins TRBV9 to TRBJ2-7; possible D gene TRBD2, 6 bases. The CDR3 is 13 residues long. Per the germline V gene, CDR1 is SGDLS and CDR2 is YYNGEE. The V end was cut by 0 bases, the J end by 6 bases, with 10 bases between. The CDR3 bases are TGTGCCAGCAGCGTAGGCTCGGGGGTCGAGCAGTACTTC. Its protein product is CASSVGSGVEQYF.

The V gene is TRBV27, the J gene TRBJ1-2; 7 positions match TRBD1. Germline-derived CDR1 and CDR2 are MNHEY and SMNVEV (reference sequence). With 5 bases clipped from V and 5 bases from J, the junction kept 11 bases outside the gene matches. This CDR3 is built from 15 residues. DNA of the CDR3: TGTGCCAGCAGTCACAGGGGAATAGACCCTTATGGCTACACCTTC. Translating gives CASSHRGIDPYGYTF.

V gene TRBV7-3 combines with J gene TRBJ2-7, with TRBD1 matching over 8 bases. Trimming took 5 bases from V and 6 from J; bases not matched to a gene: 12. The CDR3 runs to 15 residues. CDR1 and CDR2 (germline): SGHTA, FQGTGA. As DNA, the CDR3 is TGTGCCAGCAGCCCGCTGTTGGGACAGGTGTCCGAGCAGTACTTC. Its translation: CASSPLLGQVSEQYF.

The rearrangement joins TRBV27 to TRBJ1-1, with a possible D match to TRBD1 (5 bases). V shed 4 bases and J shed 3 bases, with 15 bases lying between them. Germline CDR1 reads MNHEY; CDR2 reads SMNVEV (reference sequence). The CDR3 is 15 amino acids. This CDR3 is CASSSWDGRDTEAFF. In nucleotides, the CDR3 is TGTGCCAGCAGTTCTTGGGACGGGAGGGACACTGAAGCTTTCTTT.

V gene TRBV5-6 combines with J gene TRBJ2-7; 9 bases fit TRBD1. The V segment lost 4 bases and the J segment 4 bases; nucleotides outside the gene matches: 6. The CDR3 covers 14 residues. CDR1 is SGHDT and CDR2 is YYEEEE in the germline V gene. CDR3 bases: TGTGCCAGCAGCCAAGGGACAGGGACTTACGAGCAGTACTTC. Protein sequence: CASSQGTGTYEQYF.

The V gene is TRBV6-1, the J gene TRBJ2-1; 9 bases map to TRBD1. CDR3 length: 15 amino acids. The V gene's germline CDR1 is MNHNS and CDR2 SASEGT. V lost 4 bases, J lost 6 bases, and 7 bases stayed unmatched. CDR3 amino acids: CASSAFRDRANEQFF. The CDR3 DNA reads as TGTGCCAGCAGTGCGTTCCGGGACAGGGCCAATGAGCAGTTCTTC.

This chain uses TRBV15 with TRBJ2-7, with 10 bases aligning to TRBD2. V gave up 4 bases and J gave up 6 bases; unmatched junction bases: 12. The CDR3 covers 16 residues. Germline V gives CDR1 LNHNV, CDR2 YYDKDF (reference sequence). DNA of the CDR3: TGTGCCACCAGCAATCCAAGCGGGAGGGCCTTCCCCGAGCAGTACTTC. It is translated as CATSNPSGRAFPEQYF.

The rearrangement links TRBV9 to TRBJ2-1, with TRBD2 matching 15 bases. Per germline, CDR1 SGDLS and CDR2 YYNGEE. V shed 0 bases and J 7 bases; nucleotides not matched to a gene: 8. The CDR3 spans 18 residues. CDR3 in DNA: TGTGCCAGCAGCGTAGTGGGGACTAGCGGGGGGCCGGGTAATGAGCAGTTCTTC. This codes for CASSVVGTSGGPGNEQFF.

The chain employs TRBV6-1 and TRBJ1-1, with unresolved D. Trimming stripped 8 bases from V and 7 bases from J, with 14 bases between. The CDR3 length is 12 residues. Germline lookup yields CDR1 MNHNS and CDR2 SASEGT. Here the CDR3 DNA reads TGTGCCAGCCCAAATGGGGAAATTGAAGCTTTCTTT. Translation: CASPNGEIEAFF.